This T cell receptor (beta chain) was captured by sequencing in a study of cytomegalovirus exposure and HLA in healthy donors. Study-wide points: The study assumed roughly uniform donor sequencing depth for presence/absence analyses. Sequencing had likely introduced a cluster of highly shared sequence variants as an artifact. The study put 150 or so TCR beta chains on its list as cytomegalovirus-associated. With later analysis, a missense DCLRE1C variant became linked to TCR beta V- and J-gene trimming.

Of note for this clone: Its target is not known.

V lost 0 bases to trimming and J lost 9 bases; unmatched junction nucleotides: 13. The CDR3 covers 17 residues. CDR1 and CDR2 (germline): MGHRA, YSYEKL. Primers included in the PCR were 60 Vbeta and 13 Jbeta primers. Assay used: immunoSEQ multiplex PCR; TCRdb lists only in-frame clones, some missing. The repertoire holds some 180,000 clones, with roughly 74% as singletons. The V call is TRBV4-1, the J call TRBJ2-1; TRBD2 matches 8 bases. The sample taken for sequencing was PBMCs. The TCR sequence derives from a woman aged 25 to 45 in good health and CMV-seronegative. In DNA, the CDR3 is TGCGCCAGCAGCCAAGATAAGGAAAGCGGGAGATTAGCTGAGCAGTTCTTC. Translation: CASSQDKESGRLAEQFF.